This entry is about one TCR beta chain. This clonotype was counted at least ten times. There is no known antigen for this receptor. There are no base qualities to consult, and no much larger clone falls within one base. Taken from the germline V gene (reference sequence), the CDR1 and CDR2 loops are GTSNPN and SVGIG. The junction shows trimming of 2 bases on V and 2 bases on J, plus 3 bases between the germline ends. There are 11 amino acids in the CDR3, from cysteine to phenylalanine inclusive. The only DNA kept is the CDR3, 33 bases in frame from the first base. This specimen belongs to a study of early T cells in non-severe SARS-CoV-2 infection (dated by TCRdb to 2020 to 2022). Some background on the complete study: Bulk RNA from unsorted whole blood was used for TCR sequencing, so alpha and beta chains could not be paired.

Libraries were prepared through 5' RACE. The run used a NextSeq 500. Unique molecular identifiers were attached to individual cDNA molecules in the TCR library protocol so that sequencing error and PCR bias could be corrected. Both TCR alpha and beta chains were sequenced, and tight co-correlation was observed between alpha and beta sequence abundances in each sample. Concerning the study's data processing: Decombinator V4 was used to perform V gene, J gene and CDR3 annotation of TCR sequences. Expanded TCRs were defined as changing significantly between any two time points under a Poisson model with p below 0.0001. TCR abundances were normalised to the total number of TCRs sequenced per sample and expressed as counts per million. TRAV1-2 paired with TRAJ12, TRAJ20 or TRAJ33 defined MAIT TCRs, while TRAV10 paired with TRAJ18 defined iNKT TCRs. VDJdb, accessed on 1 November 2021, was searched for TCRs annotated for CMV, EBV and SARS-CoV-2, and TCRs annotated for more than one antigen were excluded. TCRdb handled the public reads itself, with Q25 trimming in fastp and clone calling in MiXCR, and kept productive beta chains. A single entry per CDR3 protein holds the most common genes and DNA from its merged rows. The V and J calls were not made by the authors but by TCRdb's processing. This sample has fewer than 35,000 distinct CDR3 sequences in its table, and less than 4.5% of those were observed once. In total, the top ten clones hold about 10% of the sample.

A case-control design nested within a healthcare worker cohort in London, UK, was used, with weekly nasopharyngeal swab PCR tests and blood sampling performed. Healthcare workers were enrolled in the week of the UK lockdown, from 23 to 31 March 2020, and were followed every week for up to 16 weeks. Overall results and qualifications from the work: Matching against VDJdb was skewed toward anti-spike CD8 responses, likely underestimated virus-specific expansions, and missed private and CD4 specificities.

The receptor was derived from an adult who was a healthcare worker with PCR-confirmed SARS-CoV-2 infection or an uninfected control (not recorded which). The chain is made from TRBV30 and TRBJ1-1; too little of a D gene remains to name it. The sample was whole blood. The CDR3 protein is CAWSHNTEAFF. The nucleotide sequence reads TGTGCCTGGAGTCATAACACTGAAGCTTTCTTT.